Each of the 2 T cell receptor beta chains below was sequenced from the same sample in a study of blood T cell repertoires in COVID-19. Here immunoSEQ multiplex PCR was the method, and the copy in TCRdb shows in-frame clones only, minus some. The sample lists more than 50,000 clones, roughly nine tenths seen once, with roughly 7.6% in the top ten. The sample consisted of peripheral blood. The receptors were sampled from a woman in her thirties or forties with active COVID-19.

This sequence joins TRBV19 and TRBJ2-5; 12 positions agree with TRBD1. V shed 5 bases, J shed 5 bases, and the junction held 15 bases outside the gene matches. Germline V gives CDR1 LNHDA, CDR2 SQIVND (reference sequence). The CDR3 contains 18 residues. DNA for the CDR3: TGTGCCAGTAGTCCGGGGACAGGGGGCTTTGTCTCCCAGGAGACCCAGTACTTC. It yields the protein CASSPGTGGFVSQETQYF.

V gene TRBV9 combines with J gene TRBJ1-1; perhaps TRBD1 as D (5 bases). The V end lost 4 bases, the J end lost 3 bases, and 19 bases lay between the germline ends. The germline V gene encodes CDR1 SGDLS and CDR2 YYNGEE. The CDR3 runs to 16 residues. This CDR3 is CASSPTAGRGYTEAFF. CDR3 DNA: TGTGCCAGCAGCCCTACGGCGGGGCGAGGTTACACTGAAGCTTTCTTT.